The clone carrying this T cell receptor (beta chain) was found once. Its cognate antigen is unknown. This record comes from a study of cytomegalovirus exposure and HLA in healthy donors. The CDR3 runs to 16 residues. Trimming at V came to 3 bases and at J to 1 base, leaving 9 bases not matched to a gene. The germline CDR1 and CDR2 sequences are MDHEN and SYDVKM. PCR employed 60 Vbeta and 13 Jbeta primers. Profiling relied on immunoSEQ multiplex PCR, and the TCRdb table lists in-frame clones only, not all of them. Among 85,000 to 130,000 clones listed, roughly 78% were seen once. Regarding the study as a whole: CMV serostatus was the sole immune exposure data available. In vitro checks showed that a few CMV-associated chains really do target CMV antigens.

This clonotype originated in a woman between 35 and 50 years old in good health and CMV-seronegative. The rearrangement uses TRBV28 and TRBJ2-7, with 7 bases fitting TRBD2. The sample was PBMCs. This CDR3 reads CASSLGLADLSYEQYF. CDR3 in DNA: TGTGCCAGCAGTTTGGGTCTAGCGGATTTATCCTACGAGCAGTACTTC. Together with reference TRBV28 and TRBJ2-7, the CDR3 gives the full variable domain: DVKVTQSSRYLVKRTGEKVFLECVQDMDHENMFWYRQDPGLGLRLIYFSYDVKMKEKGDIPEGYSVSREKKERFSLILESASTNQTSMYLCASSLGLADLSYEQYFGPGTRLTVT.